The 20 T cell receptor beta chains in this list originate from one sample, sequenced in a study of CXCR3-negative and CXCR3-positive naive CD8 T cells. cDNA libraries for TRB were generated by 5' RACE incorporating UMI labels. TCRdb reprocessed the 5' RACE reads; each CDR3 protein has one entry and no DNA is given. Its listing shows around 90,000 distinct CDR3 sequences. Sequencing was done on a sample of naive CXCR3- CD8+ T cells from blood. As to subset: CD45RO-CCR7+CD27+CD95- naive CD8+ T cells lacking CXCR3 (TNR3-). The receptors stem from a human donor in good health. Some clones in this sample may be carry-over from other donors' samples.

This sequence joins TRBV11-3 and TRBJ2-1. The CDR3 covers 13 residues. CDR1 SGHNT and CDR2 YENEEA come from the germline V gene. The CDR3 loop is CASSQGANNEQFF.

The V gene is TRBV29-1, the J gene TRBJ2-1; TCRdb returns TRBD2, unconfirmable since there is no DNA. There are 15 residues in the CDR3. Germline values: CDR1 SQVTM, CDR2 ANQGSEA. This CDR3 is CSVGGLTYKRNEQFF.

The rearrangement links TRBV4-1 to TRBJ2-5; TCRdb proposes TRBD2, but this gene call is untestable without DNA. The CDR3 contains 17 residues. The germline gives CDR1 MGHRA, CDR2 YSYEKL. CDR3 region: CASSPQLAGGNGETQYF.

The CDR3 reads CASGASQYYNNEQFF. This rearrangement joins TRBV5-1 to TRBJ2-1; no DNA is available, so the TRBD2 call from TCRdb remains unchecked. Germline CDR1 SGHRS, CDR2 YFSETQ. The CDR3 consists of 15 residues. The complete variable domain, with remaining parts taken from reference TRBV5-1 and TRBJ2-1, reads KAGVTQTPRYLIKTRGQQVTLSCSPISGHRSVSWYQQTPGQGLQFLFEYFSETQRNKGNFPGRFSGRQFSNSRSEMNVSTLELGDSALYLCASGASQYYNNEQFFGPGTRLTVL.

The chain combines TRBV14 with TRBJ2-2; the TRBD2 assignment by TCRdb is unverifiable without DNA. The CDR3 is 17 amino acids. Per germline, CDR1 SGHDN and CDR2 FVKESK. This CDR3 is CASSQDRGVLNTGELFF. Full variable domain (missing parts from reference TRBV14 and TRBJ2-2): EAGVTQFPSHSVIEKGQTVTLRCDPISGHDNLYWYRRVMGKEIKFLLHFVKESKQDESGMPNNRFLAERTGGTYSTLKVQPAELEDSGVYFCASSQDRGVLNTGELFFGEGSRLTVL.

V gene TRBV29-1 combines with J gene TRBJ2-2; with no DNA, the TCRdb D assignment of TRBD1 cannot be verified. Germline V gene sequence: CDR1 SQVTM, CDR2 ANQGSEA. There are 13 residues in the CDR3. CDR3 region: CSVSPGESGELFF.

CDR3 protein: CASSLRLGDYEQYF. The gene calls are TRBV28 and TRBJ2-7; the TCRdb call, TRBD2, lacks DNA for checking. Germline CDR1 MDHEN, CDR2 SYDVKM. The CDR3 sequence is 14 residues long.

This chain links TRBV4-3 with TRBJ2-5; TCRdb's D gene call, TRBD2, goes unchecked for lack of DNA. CDR3 length: 20 amino acids. CDR1 is LGHNA, CDR2 YSLEER, per germline. This CDR3 is CASSQDRTSGGADSGETQYF.

V and J are TRBV7-9 and TRBJ2-5. This CDR3 region has 14 residues. Germline V gives CDR1 SEHNR, CDR2 FQNEAQ (reference sequence). CDR3 protein: CASSYVGVQETQYF. Supplemented by reference TRBV7-9 and TRBJ2-5, the full variable domain reads DTGVSQNPRHKITKRGQNVTFRCDPISEHNRLYWYRQTLGQGPEFLTYFQNEAQLEKSRLLSDRFSAERPKGSFSTLEIQRTEQGDSAMYLCASSYVGVQETQYFGPGTRLLVL.

This sequence joins TRBV7-2 and TRBJ2-3; the D call from TCRdb, TRBD1, cannot be confirmed without DNA. The CDR3 length is 16 residues. Germline assignment: CDR1 SGHTA and CDR2 FQGNSA. The CDR3: CASSLDLSGAADTQYF.

This rearrangement joins TRBV25-1 to TRBJ2-7. Germline CDR1 reads MGHDK; CDR2 reads SYGVNS. The CDR3 has 14 amino acids. CDR3 protein: CASSDLDTPYEQYF.

This chain joins TRBV6-5 and TRBJ2-3; TCRdb lists TRBD2, though no DNA is available to test this call. This CDR3 region has 15 residues. Per the germline V gene, CDR1 is MNHEY and CDR2 is SVGAGI. The CDR3 loop reads CASSYTGGSTDTQYF.

V and J are TRBV7-2 and TRBJ2-1; TCRdb names TRBD2, which stays unverified in the absence of DNA. The CDR3 has 17 amino acids. Per germline, CDR1 SGHTA and CDR2 FQGNSA. CDR3 sequence reads: CASSLAGGSHRYNEQFF.

The chain combines TRBV6-4 with TRBJ2-1; the D call of TRBD1 rests on TCRdb alone, since no DNA is present to check it. The CDR3 has 12 residues. Germline V gene sequence: CDR1 MRHNA, CDR2 SNTAGT. CDR3 loop: CASGGLDNEQFF.

The chain carries TRBV12-5 and TRBJ1-3. The CDR3 is 11 amino acids. Germline CDR1 and CDR2: LGHNT and FRNRAP. The CDR3 is CASGFGNTIYF.

CDR3 region: CASSQDVGRVYEQYF. The chain employs TRBV14 and TRBJ2-7. Germline values: CDR1 SGHDN, CDR2 FVKESK. The CDR3 covers 15 residues.

J is TRBJ2-7 and V is TRBV12-3 or TRBV12-4; TCRdb proposes TRBD1, but this gene call is untestable without DNA. The CDR3 is 19 residues long. Here the CDR3 reads CASSDYQQPGILASYEQYF.

The chain uses TRBV6-2 or TRBV6-3 and TRBJ1-1; lacking DNA, the TRBD1 call made by TCRdb goes unchecked. This CDR3 has 14 residues. Looked up from germline, CDR1 is MNHEY and CDR2 is SVGEGT. The CDR3 sequence is CASSLLGTDSEAFF.

The genes are TRBV12-3 or TRBV12-4 and TRBJ2-5; TCRdb's D call of TRBD1 is untestable without DNA. CDR3 size: 16 residues. The CDR3 is CASSLGRGRRRETQYF.

The chain's CDR3 is CASKPLPGELFF. This chain joins TRBV7-2 and TRBJ2-2; TCRdb calls TRBD2, which cannot be checked without DNA. CDR1 is SGHTA and CDR2 is FQGNSA in the germline V gene. This CDR3 has 12 residues.